This entry lists 7 T cell receptor beta chains sequenced from one sample in a study of T cell repertoires in cytomegalovirus infection. MiXCR, run by TCRdb on the reads, gives a single entry per CDR3 protein. The sample has roughly 180,000 distinct CDR3 sequences, roughly 20% seen once. These receptors' targets are unknown. The specimen comprised CD8+ T cells from cultured PBMCs, sampled from culture after CMV antigen stimulation. The receptors here all came from a human donor in good health (CMV status not recorded). Some clones in this sample may be carry-over from other donors' samples.

The rearrangement uses TRBV6-1 and TRBJ1-2, with a tentative D call TRBD1 (5 bases). Germline CDR1 is MNHNS and CDR2 is SASEGT. The CDR3 length is 14 residues. The germline V and J ends were trimmed by 6 bases and 6 bases, with 17 bases remaining between them. CDR3: CASRRGGTADGYTF. The DNA of the CDR3 is TGTGCCAGCAGGCGGGGAGGGACGGCGGATGGCTACACCTTC.

This clonotype has a handful of counts. The CDR3 DNA follows: TGTGCCAGCAGCCTGATTCCGGGACTAGACGAGCAGTACTTC. Translated, it gives CASSLIPGLDEQYF. The chain couples TRBV7-2 to TRBJ2-7, with TRBD2 identical over 8 bases. This CDR3 comprises 14 residues. Germline assignment: CDR1 SGHTA and CDR2 FQGNSA. Trimming took 5 bases from V and 5 from J; bases not matched to a gene: 8.

A few counts support this clonotype. The chain combines TRBV7-9 with TRBJ2-1; D uncertain. Germline assignment: CDR1 SEHNR and CDR2 FQNEAQ (reference sequence). The V gene lost 3 bases and the J gene lost 12 bases, with 12 bases spanning the gap. The CDR3 is 12 amino acids. The CDR3 protein is CASSFDRIWQFF. Here the CDR3 DNA reads TGTGCCAGCAGCTTTGACCGAATCTGGCAGTTCTTC.

The chain recombines TRBV19 with TRBJ1-1; 9 positions match TRBD1. Germline V gene data show CDR1 as LNHDA and CDR2 as SQIVND (reference sequence). V dropped 6 bases and J dropped 5; count of bases not matched to a gene: 4. This CDR3 is built from 13 residues. The CDR3 here is CASSDRGTTEAFF. The CDR3 coding sequence is TGTGCCAGTAGCGACAGGGGGACTACTGAAGCTTTCTTT.

This clonotype was counted between two and nine times. CDR3 nucleotides: TGTGCCAGCAGTATAACCGGGACATTGTCCGACCTTACTGAAGCTTTCTTT. Amino acids: CASSITGTLSDLTEAFF. The chain couples TRBV12-3 or TRBV12-4 to TRBJ1-1, with a possible D match to TRBD1 (6 bases). V was clipped by 5 bases and J by 5 bases, with 24 bases between them. The CDR3 runs to 17 residues.

This clonotype was recorded a few times. Here the CDR3 reads CASSYGGSQETQYF. CDR3 DNA sequence: TGTGCCAGCAGTTATGGGGGCAGCCAAGAGACCCAGTACTTC. This chain links TRBV12-3 or TRBV12-4 with TRBJ2-5, with D perhaps TRBD1 (6 bases). The CDR3 totals 14 residues. V was cut by 4 bases and J by 1 base, with 10 bases left in between.

This chain connects TRBV10-3 to TRBJ2-1; D might be TRBD1 (6 bases). This CDR3 is built from 13 residues. V lost 6 bases and J 3 bases, leaving 9 bases between the germline ends. CDR1 and CDR2 (germline): ENHRY, SYGVKD. The CDR3 region is CAISLDSYNEQFF. The CDR3 region has the DNA TGTGCCATCAGCTTGGACAGCTACAATGAGCAGTTCTTC.